The 19 T cell receptor beta chains given below trace back to one sample, sequenced in a study of post-analysis software for immune sequencing data. Presence of unique molecular identifiers characterized the TCR beta cDNA libraries. TCRdb redid the calling of the PCR reads with MiXCR, one entry per CDR3 protein. The sample includes under 200,000 distinct CDR3 sequences, around 36% of them seen just once. This specimen was blood, taken after autologous hematopoietic stem cell transplantation. These receptors came from a girl aged 5-17 years with multiple sclerosis.

The gene calls are TRBV6-2 or TRBV6-3 and TRBJ2-5, with D hard to call. CDR3 length equals 13 residues. Trimming pared 6 bases from V and 5 bases from J, leaving 13 bases between. Germline V gene data show CDR1 as MNHEY and CDR2 as SVGEGT. The CDR3 DNA follows: TGTGCCAGCAGGGACGCGGCTTTGGAGACCCAGTACTTC. Its translation: CASRDAALETQYF.

This clonotype was recorded only once. The chain joins TRBV20-1 to TRBJ2-3; 11 bases are a match to TRBD2. Looked up from germline, CDR1 is DFQATT and CDR2 is SNEGSKA (reference sequence). Trimming removed 6 bases from V and 8 bases from J; junction bases left unmatched: 16. The CDR3 loop spans 16 amino acids. The CDR3 protein is CSAMRASGRNDGTQYF. Written as DNA, the CDR3 is TGCAGTGCCATGAGGGCTAGCGGGAGGAATGATGGTACGCAGTATTTT.

Note on this clonotype: Compared with germline, one end of the junction differs, possibly owing to a read error. The CDR3: CSARAYTYTQYF. Written as DNA, the CDR3 is TGCAGTGCTAGAGCCTACACATATACGCAGTATTTT. The chain combines TRBV20-1 with TRBJ2-3; no clear D gene. CDR3 length: 12 residues. Germline CDR1 is DFQATT and CDR2 is SNEGSKA (reference sequence).

J is TRBJ2-5 and V is TRBV29-1; the D is unclear. The V end was cut by 4 bases, the J end by 4 bases, with 7 bases between. The V gene's germline CDR1 is SQVTM and CDR2 ANQGSEA. This CDR3 has 11 amino acids. CDR3 coding DNA: TGCAGCGTTGGAACTTTAGAGACCCAGTACTTC. It encodes CSVGTLETQYF.

This sequence joins TRBV2 and TRBJ2-1, with 12 bases identical to TRBD2. Germline assignment: CDR1 SNHLY and CDR2 FYNNEI. The CDR3 extends over 16 amino acids. The V gene end was trimmed by 6 bases and the J gene end by 8 bases; junction bases not matched to a gene: 11. The CDR3 DNA is TGTGCCAGCAGCTTACCCCAACTAGCGGGGGGACATGAGCAGTTCTTC. This translates into CASSLPQLAGGHEQFF.

The chain recombines TRBV7-6 with TRBJ2-1, with 10 positions matching TRBD2. In germline, CDR1 is SGHVS, CDR2 FNYEAQ. After removal of 4 bases from V and 7 bases from J, the junction contained 10 bases not matched to a gene. CDR3 length: 16 residues. The CDR3 bases are TGTGCCAGCAGCTCCTACGGGGCTAGCGGGGGAAATGAGCAGTTCTTC. Encoded protein: CASSSYGASGGNEQFF.

This clonotype was counted once. This chain joins TRBV27 and TRBJ1-6, with D tentatively TRBD1 (5 bases). The V and J ends lost 2 bases and 7 bases respectively, with 12 bases between them. This CDR3 contains 15 residues. Germline CDR1 is MNHEY and CDR2 is SMNVEV (reference sequence). For the CDR3, the DNA is TGTGCCAGCAGTTTAGGGGCGGGGTCAAATTCACCCCTCCACTTT. It yields the protein CASSLGAGSNSPLHF.

The chain has TRBV20-1 and TRBJ2-2; D uncertain. Germline CDR1 is DFQATT and CDR2 is SNEGSKA (reference sequence). The CDR3 is 15 residues long. V was clipped by 4 bases and J by 5 bases, with 17 bases between them. The CDR3 loop reads CSAKRFQGPTGELFF. The CDR3 DNA follows: TGCAGTGCTAAGAGGTTCCAAGGGCCTACCGGGGAGCTGTTTTTT.

A few counts support this clonotype. The rearrangement links TRBV7-9 to TRBJ2-3; tentative D call: TRBD2 (5 bases). Germline-derived CDR1 and CDR2 are SEHNR and FQNEAQ (reference sequence). This CDR3 spans 12 amino acids. Trimming removed 10 bases at V and 10 bases at J, with 18 bases between. Here the CDR3 DNA reads TGTGCCACCCGGCCCCAGGAGGTTGCGCAGTATTTT. Translated: CATRPQEVAQYF.

Points on this clonotype: Relative to the germline gene, one junction end is altered; a read error may explain this. The chain links TRBV7-9 to TRBJ2-5; 9 bases line up with TRBD2. The J call is uncertain, as TRBJ2-7 better fits the DNA end. CDR1 is SEHNR and CDR2 is FQNEAQ in the germline V gene (reference sequence). The CDR3 is 15 residues long. The CDR3 is CVSSLSGSRTYEQYF. CDR3 sequence (DNA): TGTGTCAGCAGCCTTAGCGGGAGCCGTACCTACGAGCAGTACTTC.

The rearrangement links TRBV11-3 to TRBJ2-1; D ambiguous. This CDR3 spans 12 amino acids. Trimming removed 5 bases at V and 8 bases at J, with 10 bases between. Germline-derived CDR1 and CDR2 are SGHNT and YENEEA. The CDR3 DNA follows: TGTGCCAGCAGCAAGCATGTTGATGAGCAGTTCTTC. Amino acids: CASSKHVDEQFF. Combining the CDR3 with reference TRBV11-3 and TRBJ2-1 gives the whole variable domain EAGVVQSPRYKIIEKKQPVAFWCNPISGHNTLYWYLQNLGQGPELLIRYENEEAVDDSQLPKDRFSAERLKGVDSTLKIQPAELGDSAVYLCASSKHVDEQFFGPGTRLTVL.

The genes are TRBV7-8 and TRBJ2-5; a weak D match, TRBD1 (6 bases). In germline, CDR1 is SGHVS, CDR2 FQNEAQ. The CDR3 sequence is 14 residues long. V lost 4 bases to trimming and J lost 2 bases, with 11 bases between them. CDR3 sequence: CASSSGVEQETQYF. The CDR3 region has the DNA TGTGCCAGCAGCTCAGGGGTTGAACAAGAGACCCAGTACTTC. The full variable domain, completed using reference TRBV7-8 and TRBJ2-5, is GAGVSQSPRYKVAKRGQDVALRCDPISGHVSLFWYQQALGQGPEFLTYFQNEAQLDKSGLPSDRFFAERPEGSVSTLKIQRTQQEDSAVYLCASSSGVEQETQYFGPGTRLLVL.

This chain uses TRBV4-1 with TRBJ2-1; 8 nucleotides agree with TRBD1. V shed 7 bases, J shed 8 bases, and the junction held 10 bases outside the gene matches. The CDR3 covers 14 residues. Germline V gene sequence: CDR1 MGHRA, CDR2 YSYEKL. CDR3 sequence reads: CASTDGQGEDEQFF. CDR3 bases: TGCGCCAGCACCGACGGACAGGGAGAGGATGAGCAGTTCTTC.

This clonotype was counted many times. J is TRBJ2-1 and V is TRBV12-3 or TRBV12-4, with D perhaps matching TRBD2 (6 bases). V was trimmed by 3 bases and J by 7 bases, leaving 10 bases between them. The CDR3 spans 13 residues. CDR3 protein: CASSLNLANEQFF. The CDR3 coding sequence is TGTGCCAGCAGTTTGAATCTAGCGAATGAGCAGTTCTTC.

The CDR3 coding sequence is TGCAGTGCTAGAGGGCCCCAGGGCTTGGATGAGCAGTACTTC. Its protein product is CSARGPQGLDEQYF. This chain connects TRBV20-1 to TRBJ2-5; TRBD1 is a possible D gene (5 bases). The CDR3 is 14 residues long. The germline gives CDR1 DFQATT, CDR2 SNEGSKA (reference sequence). V lost 1 base and J lost 11, with 20 bases in between.

This clonotype was recorded a few times. The chain has TRBV7-6 and TRBJ1-2; possibly TRBD1 for D (6 bases). Between the trimmed V and J ends, which lost 1 base and 2 bases, there was a span of 17 bases. Germline-derived CDR1 and CDR2 are SGHVS and FNYEAQ. This CDR3 comprises 17 residues. The CDR3 DNA follows: TGTGCCAGCAGCTTAGTTTCTGGGGGGCGCTTAAACTATGGCTACACCTTC. This encodes CASSLVSGGRLNYGYTF.

The chain combines TRBV6-6 with TRBJ2-7, with D perhaps TRBD2 (6 bases). Trimming removed 10 bases at V and 7 bases at J, with 17 bases between. The CDR3 is made up of 12 amino acids. Looked up from germline, CDR1 is MNHNY and CDR2 is SVGAGI (reference sequence). CDR3 sequence reads: CATGGGPREQYF. The CDR3 DNA reads TGTGCCACGGGCGGAGGGCCTCGGGAGCAGTACTTC.

This clonotype occurred a few times. The junction differs from germline at one of its ends, possibly a read error. This sequence joins TRBV7-2 and TRBJ2-7; 11 bases agree with TRBD1. The CDR3 runs 15 residues. Germline V gives CDR1 SGHTA, CDR2 FQGNSA. The CDR3 here is CASSLGQGAVYEQYF. The CDR3, as DNA: TGTGCCAGCAGCCTCGGACAGGGGGCCGTCTACGAACAGTACTTC.

This clonotype was picked up a small number of times. The V call is TRBV5-5, the J call TRBJ2-7; the D gene is possibly TRBD1 (5 bases). The CDR3 totals 14 residues. CDR1 and CDR2 from the germline V gene are SGHKS and YYEKEE (reference sequence). V lost 0 bases, J lost 2 bases, and 9 bases lay in between. Here the CDR3 reads CASSLDQGTYEQYF. The CDR3, as DNA: TGTGCCAGCAGCTTGGACCAGGGTACCTACGAGCAGTACTTC.